This TCR beta chain was identified in a study of shared clonotypes between healthy human individuals. TCRdb's table, derived via immunoSEQ multiplex PCR, lists solely in-frame clones and lacks some. The table records 1.4 million or so clones, 98% of them present only once. Sequencing used naive CD4+ T cells sorted from blood. Subset here: CD45RA+ positively selected. The TCR sequence derives from a man aged 25-40 years in good health.

CDR3 DNA sequence: TGTGCCAGCAGCTTGGACAGGGAGGGAAATCAGCCCCAGCATTTT. It codes for CASSLDREGNQPQHF. This sequence joins TRBV5-6 and TRBJ1-5; maybe TRBD1 (6 bases). The CDR3 contains 15 residues. Germline CDR1 SGHDT, CDR2 YYEEEE. Trimming pared 0 bases from V and 4 bases from J, leaving 11 bases between.